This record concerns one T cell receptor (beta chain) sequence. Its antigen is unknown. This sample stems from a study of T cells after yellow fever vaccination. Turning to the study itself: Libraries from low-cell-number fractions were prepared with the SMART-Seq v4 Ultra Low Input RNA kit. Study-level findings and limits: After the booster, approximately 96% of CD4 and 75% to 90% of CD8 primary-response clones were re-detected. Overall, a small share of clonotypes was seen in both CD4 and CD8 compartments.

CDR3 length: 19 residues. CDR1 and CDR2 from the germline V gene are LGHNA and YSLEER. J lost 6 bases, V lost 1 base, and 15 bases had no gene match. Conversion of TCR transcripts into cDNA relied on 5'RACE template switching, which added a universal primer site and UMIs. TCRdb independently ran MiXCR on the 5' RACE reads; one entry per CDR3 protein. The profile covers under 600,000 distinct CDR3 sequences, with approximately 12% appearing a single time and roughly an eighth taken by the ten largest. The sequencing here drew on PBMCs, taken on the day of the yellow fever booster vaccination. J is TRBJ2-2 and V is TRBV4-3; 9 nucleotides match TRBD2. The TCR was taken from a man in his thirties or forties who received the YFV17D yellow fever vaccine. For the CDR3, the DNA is TGCGCCAGCAGCCAAGGGGGCCCGCGAATAGCGGGAGTTTCCGGGGAGCTGTTTTTT. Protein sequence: CASSQGGPRIAGVSGELFF.